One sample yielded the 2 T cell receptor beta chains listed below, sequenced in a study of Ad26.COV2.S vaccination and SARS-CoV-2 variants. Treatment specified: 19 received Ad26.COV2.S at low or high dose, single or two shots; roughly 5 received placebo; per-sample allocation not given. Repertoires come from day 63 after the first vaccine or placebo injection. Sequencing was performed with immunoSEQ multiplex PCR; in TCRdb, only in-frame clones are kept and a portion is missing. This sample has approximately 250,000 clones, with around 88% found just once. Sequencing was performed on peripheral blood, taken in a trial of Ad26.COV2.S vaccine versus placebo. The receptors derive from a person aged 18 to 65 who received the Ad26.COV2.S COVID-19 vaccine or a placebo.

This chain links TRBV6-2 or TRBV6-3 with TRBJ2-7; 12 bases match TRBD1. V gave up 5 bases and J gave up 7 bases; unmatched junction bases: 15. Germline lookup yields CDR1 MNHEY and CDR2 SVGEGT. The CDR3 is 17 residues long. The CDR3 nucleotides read TGTGCCAGCAGTCCGGGACAGGGGGCGGGGTCGACTAGAGAGCAGTACTTC. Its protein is CASSPGQGAGSTREQYF.

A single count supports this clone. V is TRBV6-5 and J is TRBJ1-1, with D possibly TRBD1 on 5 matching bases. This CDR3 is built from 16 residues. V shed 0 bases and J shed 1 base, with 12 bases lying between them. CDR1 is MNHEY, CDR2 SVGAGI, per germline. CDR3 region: CASSYSQGSGNTEAFF. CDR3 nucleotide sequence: TGTGCCAGCAGTTACTCGCAGGGTTCGGGGAACACTGAAGCTTTCTTT.